Each of the 25 T cell receptor beta chains below was sequenced from the same sample in a study of cytomegalovirus exposure and HLA in healthy donors. The PCR used 60 Vbeta and 13 Jbeta primers. The assay was immunoSEQ multiplex PCR, and TCRdb's table has in-frame clones only and misses some. Among 35,000 to 45,000 clones listed, about 50% were seen once. Sequencing was done on a sample of PBMCs. The receptors were sampled from a human donor in good health.

The CDR3 DNA follows: TGTGCCAGCAGTTTAAGAGGGGGCAGGGTCCGGAACACTGAAGCTTTCTTT. It codes for CASSLRGGRVRNTEAFF. The gene calls are TRBV27 and TRBJ1-1; 7 positions match TRBD1. V lost 2 bases, J lost 1 base, and 10 bases stayed unmatched. CDR3 size: 17 residues. Germline CDR1 and CDR2: MNHEY and SMNVEV (reference sequence).

The chain links TRBV11-2 to TRBJ1-2; weak D call: TRBD1 (5 bases). Germline V gene sequence: CDR1 SGHAT, CDR2 FQNNGV. The CDR3 length is 14 residues. Deletions cut 3 bases from V and 0 bases from J, with 8 bases between. The chain's CDR3 is CASSFGTSNYGYTF. CDR3 nucleotide sequence: TGTGCCAGCAGCTTTGGGACTTCTAACTATGGCTACACCTTC.

This chain uses TRBV18 with TRBJ1-5; TRBD1 is a possible D gene (6 bases). Trimming shortened V by 2 bases and J by 5 bases, and 13 bases separated the two germline ends. The CDR3 has 15 amino acids. Germline V CDR1 and CDR2: KGHSH, LQKENI. CDR3 DNA: TGTGCCAGCTCACCATTGGACAGTGTCGATCAGCCCCAGCATTTT. Translated: CASSPLDSVDQPQHF.

A few counts support this clone. The chain links TRBV30 to TRBJ1-3; 8 bases align to TRBD1. Trimming at V came to 4 bases and at J to 2 bases, leaving 4 bases not matched to a gene. Germline lookup yields CDR1 GTSNPN and CDR2 SVGIG (reference sequence). The CDR3 is 14 amino acids. The CDR3 DNA follows: TGTGCCTGGACGACAGGGGCGGCTGGAAACACCATATATTTT. Amino acid sequence: CAWTTGAAGNTIYF.

Here the CDR3 reads CASSFRANTEAFF. CDR3 coding DNA: TGTGCCAGCAGTTTCAGGGCCAACACTGAAGCTTTCTTT. The J gene is TRBJ1-1, the V gene TRBV27; a possible D gene is TRBD1 (5 bases). CDR3 length: 13 residues. Per the germline V gene, CDR1 is MNHEY and CDR2 is SMNVEV (reference sequence). V was cut by 3 bases and J by 2 bases, with 7 bases left in between.

This clone showed up just a few times. The V call is TRBV4-2, the J call TRBJ2-3; maybe TRBD2 (6 bases). CDR1 is LGHNA and CDR2 is YNFKEQ in the germline V gene. The CDR3 has 16 residues. Trimming stripped 4 bases from V and 4 bases from J, with 18 bases between. CDR3 protein: CASSPFDGGGSDTQYF. The CDR3 DNA sequence: TGTGCCAGCAGCCCCTTCGACGGGGGAGGCTCAGATACGCAGTATTTT.

This clone has a handful of counts. The V and J genes are TRBV5-5 and TRBJ2-7, with 8 bases matching TRBD2. Germline trimming cut 2 bases from V and 3 bases from J; bases unmatched to any gene: 4. The germline gives CDR1 SGHKS, CDR2 YYEKEE (reference sequence). The CDR3 runs 14 residues. CDR3 in DNA: TGTGCCAGCAGCTTTATCGGGACTAGCTACGAGCAGTACTTC. Its translation is CASSFIGTSYEQYF.

The rearrangement joins TRBV7-3 to TRBJ1-1; D gene ambiguous. Trimming removed 5 bases at V and 1 base at J, with 8 bases between. Germline CDR1 reads SGHTA; CDR2 reads FQGTGA. The CDR3 is 13 residues long. CDR3 loop: CASSTHPNTEAFF. The CDR3 DNA sequence: TGTGCCAGCAGCACACACCCGAACACTGAAGCTTTCTTT. Full variable domain (outside the CDR3, taken from reference TRBV7-3 and TRBJ1-1): GAGVSQTPSNKVTEKGKYVELRCDPISGHTALYWYRQSLGQGPEFLIYFQGTGAADDSGLPNDRFFAVRPEGSVSTLKIQRTERGDSAVYLCASSTHPNTEAFFGQGTRLTVV.

V and J are TRBV7-8 and TRBJ2-5, with D maybe TRBD2 (7 bases). V lost 8 bases and J 4 bases, leaving 20 bases between the germline ends. Germline CDR1 reads SGHVS; CDR2 reads FQNEAQ. The CDR3 contains 15 residues. CDR3 amino acids: CASLARVGGAETQYF. The CDR3 region has the DNA TGTGCCAGCCTAGCCCGGGTTGGGGGGGCAGAGACCCAGTACTTC.

This clone has just one count. The rearrangement joins TRBV15 to TRBJ1-5; D gene ambiguous. V was cut by 5 bases and J by 11 bases, with 13 bases left in between. CDR3 size: 12 residues. Germline V gene lookup returns CDR1 LNHNV and CDR2 YYDKDF (reference sequence). CDR3 bases: TGTGCCACCAGCGGCCGACCCGGGTCCCAGCATTTT. Translating it yields CATSGRPGSQHF.

This clone came up a few times. The rearrangement links TRBV7-2 to TRBJ2-3; no definite D call. Germline V CDR1 and CDR2: SGHTA, FQGNSA. V shed 6 bases and J shed 6 bases, with 10 bases lying between them. This CDR3 region has 12 residues. This CDR3 reads CASSSPPDTQYF. The CDR3 coding sequence is TGTGCCAGCAGTTCTCCCCCTGATACGCAGTATTTT. Looking up the rest from reference TRBV7-2 and TRBJ2-3 gives the full variable domain: GAGVSQSPSNKVTEKGKDVELRCDPISGHTALYWYRQSLGQGLEFLIYFQGNSAPDKSGLPSDRFSAERTGGSVSTLTIQRTQQEDSAVYLCASSSPPDTQYFGPGTRLTVL.

The chain recombines TRBV13 with TRBJ2-2; D call uncertain. The germline V gene encodes CDR1 PRHDT and CDR2 FYEKMQ (reference sequence). V dropped 5 bases and J dropped 0 bases, with 13 bases sitting between them. The length of the CDR3 is 16 residues. CDR3 bases: TGTGCCAGCAGCGAAGACTCAAAACCGAACACCGGGGAGCTGTTTTTT. Its translation: CASSEDSKPNTGELFF. Together with reference TRBV13 and TRBJ2-2, the CDR3 gives the full variable domain: AAGVIQSPRHLIKEKRETATLKCYPIPRHDTVYWYQQGPGQDPQFLISFYEKMQSDKGSIPDRFSAQQFSDYHSELNMSSLELGDSALYFCASSEDSKPNTGELFFGEGSRLTVL.

V is TRBV9 and J is TRBJ2-3, with TRBD2 matching over 8 bases. Germline V lookup: CDR1 SGDLS, CDR2 YYNGEE. The CDR3 is made up of 15 amino acids. Unmatched junction bases numbered 6, after V lost 1 base and J lost 5 bases. CDR3 protein: CASSVSAGGRDTQYF. CDR3 sequence (DNA): TGTGCCAGCAGCGTAAGTGCGGGAGGAAGAGATACGCAGTATTTT.

The chain joins TRBV2 to TRBJ1-5; the match to TRBD1 covers 8 bases. There are 17 residues in the CDR3. V gave up 7 bases and J gave up 2 bases; unmatched junction bases: 13. CDR1 and CDR2 (germline): SNHLY, FYNNEI. The CDR3 is CASTRDRGPGGNQPQHF. CDR3 DNA: TGTGCCAGCACCCGAGACAGGGGACCCGGGGGCAATCAGCCCCAGCATTTT.

V is TRBV5-1 and J is TRBJ2-3; perhaps TRBD2 as D (6 bases). Germline V gene sequence: CDR1 SGHRS, CDR2 YFSETQ. This CDR3 comprises 15 residues. Trimming removed 4 bases from V and 5 bases from J, with 17 bases in between. The CDR3 bases are TGCGCCAGCAGCCACGGGGGAAAGGGTGGAGATACGCAGTATTTT. This encodes CASSHGGKGGDTQYF.

The rearrangement uses TRBV5-5 and TRBJ1-2; 9 nucleotides agree with TRBD1. Germline lookup yields CDR1 SGHKS and CDR2 YYEKEE (reference sequence). The CDR3 runs 14 residues. V trimming: 2 bases; J trimming: 4 bases; junction bases outside the gene matches: 3. The CDR3 nucleotides are TGTGCCAGCAGCTTACAGGGGGCGGGCTATGGCTACACCTTC. Its translation: CASSLQGAGYGYTF.

The V call is TRBV4-3, the J call TRBJ1-2; TRBD1 matches 10 bases. The junction had 4 bases not matched to a gene; V was cut back by 0 bases and J by 0 bases. There are 17 residues in the CDR3. Germline loops: CDR1 LGHNA, CDR2 YSLEER. The CDR3 region is CASSQDLGQGANYGYTF. CDR3 in DNA: TGCGCCAGCAGCCAAGATTTAGGACAGGGGGCTAACTATGGCTACACCTTC.

The genes are TRBV19 and TRBJ1-1, with 7 bases aligning to TRBD1. The germline V gene encodes CDR1 LNHDA and CDR2 SQIVND (reference sequence). V shed 5 bases, J shed 2 bases, and the junction held 5 bases outside the gene matches. The CDR3 spans 14 residues. CDR3 protein: CASSRQGINTEAFF. The CDR3 DNA follows: TGTGCCAGTAGTCGACAGGGAATTAACACTGAAGCTTTCTTT.

This clone turned up a few times. The chain uses TRBV27 and TRBJ1-6; 7 bases map to TRBD1. Germline V gene lookup returns CDR1 MNHEY and CDR2 SMNVEV (reference sequence). J lost 7 bases, V lost 5 bases, and 11 bases had no gene match. This CDR3 has 16 amino acids. CDR3 sequence: CASSSMTGSQNSPLHF. The CDR3 DNA reads TGTGCCAGCAGTAGTATGACAGGGTCCCAAAATTCACCCCTCCACTTT.

The chain recombines TRBV7-9 with TRBJ1-1; D possibly corresponds to TRBD1 (6 bases). Looked up from germline, CDR1 is SEHNR and CDR2 is FQNEAQ (reference sequence). This CDR3 comprises 14 residues. Trimming took 5 bases from V and 0 from J, leaving 10 bases between them. CDR3 nucleotide sequence: TGTGCCAGCAGCGGACAGACTTTGAACACTGAAGCTTTCTTT. This codes for CASSGQTLNTEAFF. Looking up the rest from reference TRBV7-9 and TRBJ1-1 gives the full variable domain: DTGVSQNPRHKITKRGQNVTFRCDPISEHNRLYWYRQTLGQGPEFLTYFQNEAQLEKSRLLSDRFSAERPKGSFSTLEIQRTEQGDSAMYLCASSGQTLNTEAFFGQGTRLTVV.

The chain has TRBV4-3 and TRBJ2-3, with D possibly TRBD1 on 5 matching bases. Trimming removed 1 base from V and 6 bases from J, with 11 bases in between. The germline V gene has CDR1 LGHNA and CDR2 YSLEER. The CDR3 runs 14 residues. Written as DNA, the CDR3 is TGCGCCAGCAGCCAAGTGTTAGGGGTGGATACGCAGTATTTT. It codes for CASSQVLGVDTQYF.

The chain carries TRBV19 and TRBJ2-5; a possible D gene is TRBD1 (6 bases). The V and J ends lost 3 bases and 3 bases respectively, with 11 bases between them. The CDR3 consists of 14 residues. From germline, CDR1 is LNHDA and CDR2 SQIVND (reference sequence). CDR3 sequence (DNA): TGTGCCAGTAGTATCTGGGGGCCAAAAGAGACCCAGTACTTC. It translates to CASSIWGPKETQYF.

The chain has TRBV4-2 and TRBJ1-2; D possibly corresponds to TRBD1 (5 bases). With 1 base removed from V and 3 bases from J, the gap between germline ends came to 12 bases. CDR3 size: 15 residues. The germline V gene has CDR1 LGHNA and CDR2 YNFKEQ. The CDR3: CASSQVGSGDYGYTF. For the CDR3, the DNA is TGTGCCAGCAGCCAAGTGGGATCGGGGGACTATGGCTACACCTTC.

The gene calls are TRBV9 and TRBJ1-3; D may be TRBD1 (6 bases). The CDR3 length is 17 residues. V was pared by 1 base and J by 0 bases, with 14 bases between. Per germline, CDR1 SGDLS and CDR2 YYNGEE. CDR3 protein: CASSVNKQGPSGNTIYF. Written as DNA, the CDR3 is TGTGCCAGCAGCGTAAACAAACAGGGACCCTCTGGAAACACCATATATTTT.

V and J are TRBV6-6 and TRBJ1-5, with 10 bases fitting TRBD1. Germline trimming cut 6 bases from V and 7 bases from J; bases unmatched to any gene: 3. Germline V gene lookup returns CDR1 MNHNY and CDR2 SVGAGI (reference sequence). The CDR3 extends over 13 amino acids. The CDR3 sequence: CASRTGGQQPQHF. Written as DNA, the CDR3 is TGTGCCAGCAGGACAGGGGGCCAGCAGCCCCAGCATTTT.